Below, 19 T cell receptor beta chains from the same sample are listed, as sequenced in a study of T cells in Graves' hyperthyroidism and ophthalmopathy. The CDR3 regions of TCR beta were amplified from RNA transcripts. TCR CDR3 underwent first-round RT-PCR with the HTBI primer set. TCRdb processed the multiplex PCR reads anew with MiXCR; each CDR3 protein has one entry. The sample yields approximately 600,000 distinct CDR3 sequences, around 21% seen once. Sequencing used blood. These receptors originate from a man aged 30 to 45 with Graves' ophthalmopathy.

The CDR3 DNA is TGTGCCAGCAGTTCTTCCGGGACTGTCAACTACGAGCAGTACTTC. It codes for CASSSSGTVNYEQYF. The chain carries TRBV6-1 and TRBJ2-7; D might be TRBD2 (6 bases). The V gene lost 5 bases and the J gene lost 3 bases, with 17 bases spanning the gap. Germline V gene data show CDR1 as MNHNS and CDR2 as SASEGT. CDR3 length: 15 residues.

Remarks on this clonotype: This sequence may be a read error, since a much larger clone differs from it by one base. V and J are TRBV5-1 and TRBJ2-2; D is perhaps TRBD1 or TRBD2 (5 bases each). This CDR3 comprises 15 residues. The germline CDR1 and CDR2 sequences are SGHRS and YFSETQ. The CDR3 DNA follows: TGCGCCAGCAGCCGGCAGGGCAGCGACACCGGGGAGCCGTTTTTT. It is translated as CASSRQGSDTGEPFF. The whole variable domain, remainder taken from reference TRBV5-1 and TRBJ2-2, is KAGVTQTPRYLIKTRGQQVTLSCSPISGHRSVSWYQQTPGQGLQFLFEYFSETQRNKGNFPGRFSGRQFSNSRSEMNVSTLELGDSALYLCASSRQGSDTGEPFFGEGSRLTVL.

The chain joins TRBV28 to TRBJ1-2, with 8 bases identical to TRBD1. V shed 2 bases, J shed 4 bases, and the junction held 12 bases outside the gene matches. From germline, CDR1 is MDHEN and CDR2 SYDVKM. This CDR3 is built from 17 residues. CDR3 sequence: CASSLMGQDINFYGYTF. The CDR3 region has the DNA TGTGCCAGCAGTTTAATGGGACAGGACATCAACTTCTATGGCTACACCTTC.

This clonotype was observed a few times. V is TRBV27 and J is TRBJ2-3, with 13 bases fitting TRBD2. Trimming cost V 8 bases and J 4 bases; bases outside gene matches: 9. The germline CDR1 and CDR2 sequences are MNHEY and SMNVEV (reference sequence). The CDR3 runs to 16 residues. The CDR3 nucleotides read TGTGCCAGCGGCCCCCAACTAGCGGGAGGGCCAGATACGCAGTATTTT. This translates into CASGPQLAGGPDTQYF.

This clonotype occurred many times. DNA of the CDR3: TGTGCCTGGAGTCATTCCCTGCCTGAAGCTTTCTTT. Its protein is CAWSHSLPEAFF. V and J are TRBV30 and TRBJ1-1; no clear D gene. CDR1 GTSNPN and CDR2 SVGIG come from the germline V gene (reference sequence). V shed 2 bases and J shed 6 bases, with 10 bases lying between them. The CDR3 consists of 12 residues. Together with reference TRBV30 and TRBJ1-1, the CDR3 gives the full variable domain: SQTIHQWPATLVQPVGSPLSLECTVEGTSNPNLYWYRQAAGRGLQLLFYSVGIGQISSEVPQNLSASRPQDRQFILSSKKLLLSDSGFYLCAWSHSLPEAFFGQGTRLTVV.

The rearrangement links TRBV2 to TRBJ2-5; D ambiguous. The CDR3 spans 14 residues. Germline CDR1 SNHLY, CDR2 FYNNEI. V shed 0 bases and J shed 0 bases, with 5 bases lying between them. The CDR3 here is CASSEAPNQETQYF. In DNA form, the CDR3 reads TGTGCCAGCAGTGAAGCTCCCAACCAAGAGACCCAGTACTTC.

This chain links TRBV6-1 with TRBJ2-3, with 7 bases matching TRBD2. J gave up 4 bases and V 11 bases, and 15 bases lay outside the gene matches. From germline, CDR1 is MNHNS and CDR2 SASEGT. There are 15 residues in the CDR3. The CDR3 region has the DNA TGTGCCGAACACAAGTATGGACTAGAGTCAGATACGCAGTATTTT. Encoded protein: CAEHKYGLESDTQYF.

CDR3 loop: CASSPPPGTSGRGTINTGELFF. DNA for the CDR3: TGTGCCAGCAGCCCTCCTCCCGGGACTAGCGGGAGAGGGACGATTAACACCGGGGAGCTGTTTTTT. The rearrangement links TRBV27 to TRBJ2-2, with 14 bases fitting TRBD2. V was pared by 6 bases and J by 2 bases, with 20 bases of the junction left unmatched. Per the germline V gene, CDR1 is MNHEY and CDR2 is SMNVEV (reference sequence). The CDR3 length is 22 residues.

Remarks on this clonotype: A read error is possible here, since a much larger clone lies one base away. The chain has TRBV28 and TRBJ2-5, with 9 bases aligning to TRBD2. Germline assignment: CDR1 MDHEN and CDR2 SYDVKM. CDR3 length: 16 residues. The CDR3 region has the DNA TGTGCCGGCAGTTCCCTAGCGGGAACCTTCAGAGAGACCCAGTACTTC. Translating gives CAGSSLAGTFRETQYF.

V usage is TRBV24-1 and J usage is TRBJ2-1, with 11 bases aligning to TRBD2. The junction had 9 bases not matched to a gene; V was cut back by 7 bases and J by 5 bases. The germline V gene encodes CDR1 KGHDR and CDR2 SFDVKD. CDR3 size: 16 residues. As DNA, the CDR3 is TGTGCCACCAGCTTCCCGGGACTAGCGGTCCACAATGAGCAGTTCTTC. This codes for CATSFPGLAVHNEQFF.

This clonotype has ten or more counts. CDR3 sequence (DNA): TGTGCCAGCAGCCCGGGCGGTAGGAATCAGCCCCAGCATTTT. Its translation: CASSPGGRNQPQHF. V is TRBV7-9 and J is TRBJ1-5; the D is unclear. V was cut by 5 bases and J by 4 bases, with 12 bases left in between. The germline CDR1 and CDR2 sequences are SEHNR and FQNEAQ (reference sequence). The CDR3 is 14 amino acids.

This clonotype has ten or more counts. The chain has TRBV28 and TRBJ1-1, with D possibly matching TRBD1 (5 bases). Trimming took 7 bases from V and 2 from J, leaving 20 bases between them. From germline, CDR1 is MDHEN and CDR2 SYDVKM. CDR3 length: 16 amino acids. The CDR3 DNA sequence: TGTGCCAGCAACTACCTGGACATAACGGTAAACACTGAAGCTTTCTTT. Protein product: CASNYLDITVNTEAFF.

This clonotype was recorded many times. Here the CDR3 reads CASSVTPYEQYF. The CDR3 nucleotides are TGTGCCAGCAGCGTCACCCCCTACGAGCAGTACTTC. V and J are TRBV7-2 and TRBJ2-7, with D hard to call. Trimming removed 5 bases from V and 2 bases from J, with 7 bases in between. This CDR3 has 12 residues. Germline assignment: CDR1 SGHTA and CDR2 FQGNSA.

This clonotype turned up a few times. The J gene is TRBJ2-5, the V gene TRBV20-1; tentatively, D is TRBD1 (5 bases). The germline V gene encodes CDR1 DFQATT and CDR2 SNEGSKA (reference sequence). The length of the CDR3 is 11 residues. V lost 4 bases to trimming and J lost 2 bases, with 5 bases between them. CDR3 in amino acids: CSANRQETQYF. CDR3 in DNA: TGCAGTGCTAACAGGCAAGAGACCCAGTACTTC.

The table lists this clonotype with many counts. The genes are TRBV13 and TRBJ2-7; D is unclear. Deletions cut 2 bases from V and 0 bases from J, with 8 bases between. The V gene's germline CDR1 is PRHDT and CDR2 FYEKMQ (reference sequence). There are 14 residues in the CDR3. This CDR3 is CASSLSESSYEQYF. In DNA form, the CDR3 reads TGTGCCAGCAGCTTATCCGAGAGCTCCTACGAGCAGTACTTC.

As regards this clonotype: One junction end does not reproduce the germline sequence, and a read error may be involved. The chain recombines TRBV2 with TRBJ2-5; the D gene could be TRBD1 or TRBD2 (5 bases each). The length of the CDR3 is 12 residues. CDR1 and CDR2 from the germline V gene are SNHLY and FYNNEI. This CDR3 is CASSELGDRGDF. CDR3 nucleotide sequence: TGTGCCAGCAGTGAACTAGGGGACCGCGGAGACTTC.

This chain links TRBV18 with TRBJ1-2, with D perhaps matching TRBD1 (6 bases). This CDR3 comprises 13 residues. V gave up 1 base and J gave up 10 bases, with 13 bases separating them. CDR1 and CDR2 from the germline V gene are KGHSH and LQKENI. This CDR3 reads CASSPLQGEDYTF. CDR3 DNA sequence: TGTGCCAGCTCACCACTACAGGGAGAGGACTACACCTTC. Together with reference TRBV18 and TRBJ1-2, the CDR3 gives the full variable domain: NAGVMQNPRHLVRRRGQEARLRCSPMKGHSHVYWYRQLPEEGLKFMVYLQKENIIDESGMPKERFSAEFPKEGPSILRIQQVVRGDSAAYFCASSPLQGEDYTFGSGTRLTVV.

This rearrangement joins TRBV27 to TRBJ2-1, with 9 positions matching TRBD2. The CDR3 covers 17 residues. V was clipped by 1 base and J by 2 bases; unmatched bases: 6. Germline CDR1 MNHEY, CDR2 SMNVEV (reference sequence). The CDR3 coding sequence is TGTGCCAGCAGTTTATTAATGCCTAGCGGGGCCTACAATGAGCAGTTCTTC. Residues: CASSLLMPSGAYNEQFF.

V usage is TRBV7-2 and J usage is TRBJ2-7; TRBD2 aligns across 8 bases. In germline, CDR1 is SGHTA, CDR2 FQGNSA. The CDR3 covers 14 residues. V was clipped by 5 bases and J by 4 bases; unmatched bases: 7. The CDR3 here is CASSPNGLAYEQYF. The CDR3, as DNA: TGTGCCAGCAGCCCGAACGGACTAGCTTACGAGCAGTACTTC.